This record covers a single T cell receptor beta chain. The entry originates in a study of blood T cell repertoires in COVID-19. Study at large: In each case, the material was cDNA or gDNA derived from T cells, B-cell-depleted T cells, or PBMCs.

This table comes from immunoSEQ multiplex PCR, and its TCRdb copy is limited to in-frame clones, with some not included. The sample consists of around 160,000 clones, around 84% of them appearing once. CDR1 is SGHTA and CDR2 is FQGNSA in the germline V gene. V dropped 5 bases and J dropped 4; count of bases not matched to a gene: 1. CDR3 length equals 13 residues. The sequence derives from a woman aged 80 or over with acute or convalescent COVID-19. Sample: peripheral blood. The rearrangement joins TRBV7-2 to TRBJ2-3, with 9 bases fitting TRBD2. In DNA form, the CDR3 reads TGTGCCAGCAGCAGCGGGAGGTCAGATACGCAGTATTTT. Translation: CASSSGRSDTQYF.